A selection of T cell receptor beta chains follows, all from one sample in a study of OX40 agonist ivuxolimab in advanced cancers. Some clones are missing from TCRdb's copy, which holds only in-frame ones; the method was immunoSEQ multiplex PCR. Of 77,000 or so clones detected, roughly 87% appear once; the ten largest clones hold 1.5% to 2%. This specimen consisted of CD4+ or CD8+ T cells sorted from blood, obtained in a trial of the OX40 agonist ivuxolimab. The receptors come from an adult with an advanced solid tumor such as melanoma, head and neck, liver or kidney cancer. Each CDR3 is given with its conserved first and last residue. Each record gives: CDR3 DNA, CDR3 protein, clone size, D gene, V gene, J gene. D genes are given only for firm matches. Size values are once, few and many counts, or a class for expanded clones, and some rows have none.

CDR3nt: TGTGCCAGCTCACCACCGGGACAGACCGGCTCTGGAAACACCATATATTTT
CDR3aa: CASSPPGQTGSGNTIYF
abundance: .
d_gene: TRBD1
v_gene: TRBV18
j_gene: TRBJ1-3

CDR3nt: TGTGCCAGCAGCCCTCAGGACTCAGGGAGATACTATGGCTACACCTTC
CDR3aa: CASSPQDSGRYYGYTF
abundance: once
d_gene: .
v_gene: TRBV13
j_gene: TRBJ1-2

CDR3nt: TGTGCCAGCAGTAGACCCCCCCCGACAGGAAACACCATATATTTT
CDR3aa: CASSRPPPTGNTIYF
abundance: .
d_gene: .
v_gene: TRBV28
j_gene: TRBJ1-3

CDR3nt: TGTGCCACTCGACAGGGGGGGGACACCGGGGAGCTGTTTTTT
CDR3aa: CATRQGGDTGELFF
abundance: .
d_gene: TRBD1
v_gene: TRBV10-3
j_gene: TRBJ2-2

CDR3nt: TGCGCCAGCAGCTACGGGGACCACTACGGGGAGCAGTACTTC
CDR3aa: CASSYGDHYGEQYF
abundance: .
d_gene: .
v_gene: TRBV5-1
j_gene: TRBJ2-7

CDR3nt: TGTGCCAGCAGTGATATGACAGGTGGGAAGGATGGCTACACCTTC
CDR3aa: CASSDMTGGKDGYTF
abundance: .
d_gene: .
v_gene: TRBV6-6
j_gene: TRBJ1-2

CDR3nt: TGTGCCACCAGCGGAGCGGGTACGAACACCGGGGAGCTGTTTTTT
CDR3aa: CATSGAGTNTGELFF
abundance: .
d_gene: .
v_gene: TRBV15
j_gene: TRBJ2-2

CDR3nt: TGTGCCGCAGGGACCGGGTTCACTGAAGCTTTCTTT
CDR3aa: CAAGTGFTEAFF
abundance: .
d_gene: .
v_gene: TRBV28
j_gene: TRBJ1-1

CDR3nt: TGTGCCAGCAGCTTGGGGGGCAGGGGGTCCTCTGGCTACACCTTC
CDR3aa: CASSLGGRGSSGYTF
abundance: .
d_gene: TRBD1
v_gene: TRBV5-6
j_gene: TRBJ1-2

CDR3nt: TGTGCCAGTAGTTCCGGGACAGGGACCGGGGAGCTGTTTTTT
CDR3aa: CASSSGTGTGELFF
abundance: .
d_gene: TRBD1
v_gene: TRBV19
j_gene: TRBJ2-2

CDR3nt: TGTGCCAGCTCACTCGACACAGGCGACCTTGAAGCTTTCTTT
CDR3aa: CASSLDTGDLEAFF
abundance: .
d_gene: .
v_gene: TRBV18
j_gene: TRBJ1-1

CDR3nt: TGTGCCAGCAGGGTAGCGGGAGGTTTCGACGAGCAGTACTTC
CDR3aa: CASRVAGGFDEQYF
abundance: .
d_gene: TRBD2
v_gene: TRBV6-5
j_gene: TRBJ2-7

CDR3nt: TGCGCCAGCAGCCAAGAACGGCAGGGGGGGTACGGCTACACCTTC
CDR3aa: CASSQERQGGYGYTF
abundance: .
d_gene: TRBD1
v_gene: TRBV4-3
j_gene: TRBJ1-2

CDR3nt: TGCGCCAGCAGTCCTCGGACAGACTTAGGGTCTGGAAACACCATATATTTT
CDR3aa: CASSPRTDLGSGNTIYF
abundance: .
d_gene: .
v_gene: TRBV23-1
j_gene: TRBJ1-3

CDR3nt: TGTGCTAGCAGCTGGGATCTGGCTTGTCCGGGGATTAATGAAAAACTGTTTTTT
CDR3aa: CASSWDLACPGINEKLFF
abundance: .
d_gene: .
v_gene: TRBV7-7
j_gene: TRBJ1-4

CDR3nt: TGTGCCATCAGTGAGTACCAACAGGGGGCGGTCGGCGAGCAGTACTTC
CDR3aa: CAISEYQQGAVGEQYF
abundance: .
d_gene: TRBD1
v_gene: TRBV10-3
j_gene: TRBJ2-7

CDR3nt: TGTGCCAGCTCACCAAGAAGGCAGGGCCCCCAAGAGACCCAGTACTTC
CDR3aa: CASSPRRQGPQETQYF
abundance: .
d_gene: .
v_gene: TRBV18
j_gene: TRBJ2-5

CDR3nt: TGTGCCAGTAGTATAGTCGGAGACACTGAAGCTTTCTTT
CDR3aa: CASSIVGDTEAFF
abundance: .
d_gene: .
v_gene: TRBV19
j_gene: TRBJ1-1

CDR3nt: TGTGCCAGCAGCTTGATAGGGAGCTCCTACGAGCAGTACTTC
CDR3aa: CASSLIGSSYEQYF
abundance: few
d_gene: .
v_gene: TRBV5-4
j_gene: TRBJ2-7

CDR3nt: TGTGCCATCATGCCCGGGACAGGGGTTCAGGGGACTAGCGAGTACAATGAGCAGTTCTTC
CDR3aa: CAIMPGTGVQGTSEYNEQFF
abundance: .
d_gene: .
v_gene: TRBV10-3
j_gene: TRBJ2-1

CDR3nt: TGTGCCAGCAGTCCCTTTTTCGGCGAGCAGTACTTC
CDR3aa: CASSPFFGEQYF
abundance: .
d_gene: .
v_gene: TRBV6-5
j_gene: TRBJ2-7

CDR3nt: TGCGCCAGCAGCCAAGGGCGGGGGGGCCAGGGGCAAGAGACCCAGTACTTC
CDR3aa: CASSQGRGGQGQETQYF
abundance: .
d_gene: TRBD2
v_gene: TRBV4-1
j_gene: TRBJ2-5

CDR3nt: TGTGCCAGCAGCTTCGATGGGACAGGGGGAGCCCAGTACTTC
CDR3aa: CASSFDGTGGAQYF
abundance: few
d_gene: TRBD1
v_gene: TRBV7-2
j_gene: TRBJ2-5

CDR3nt: TGTGCCAGCAGCTGGGACACGGACAATTACAATGAGCAGTTCTTC
CDR3aa: CASSWDTDNYNEQFF
abundance: once
d_gene: .
v_gene: TRBV5-4
j_gene: TRBJ2-1

CDR3nt: TGCGCCAGCAGCACGGAAATGCCCTACGAGCAGTACTTC
CDR3aa: CASSTEMPYEQYF
abundance: .
d_gene: .
v_gene: TRBV5-1
j_gene: TRBJ2-7

CDR3nt: TGTGCCAGCTCCCGGGCTCAGAACACTGAAGCTTTCTTT
CDR3aa: CASSRAQNTEAFF
abundance: few
d_gene: .
v_gene: TRBV9
j_gene: TRBJ1-1

CDR3nt: TGCGCCAGCAGCTTGGCGGCAGGGGGAGGGGAGACCCAGTACTTC
CDR3aa: CASSLAAGGGETQYF
abundance: .
d_gene: .
v_gene: TRBV5-1
j_gene: TRBJ2-5

CDR3nt: TGTGCCAGCAGCCCGACCCCCACGAACACCGGGGAGCTGTTTTTT
CDR3aa: CASSPTPTNTGELFF
abundance: .
d_gene: .
v_gene: TRBV7-3
j_gene: TRBJ2-2

CDR3nt: TGTGCCAGCAGCTTAGACGGGGGGCCTAGGTACGAGCAGTACTTC
CDR3aa: CASSLDGGPRYEQYF
abundance: .
d_gene: .
v_gene: TRBV7-2
j_gene: TRBJ2-7

CDR3nt: TGTGCCAGCAGCTTGGGAAGGGTTGGGAACACTGAAGCTTTCTTT
CDR3aa: CASSLGRVGNTEAFF
abundance: .
d_gene: .
v_gene: TRBV5-4
j_gene: TRBJ1-1

CDR3nt: TGTGCCAGTAGACCGGGGACAGACTACTATGGCTACACCTTC
CDR3aa: CASRPGTDYYGYTF
abundance: once
d_gene: TRBD1
v_gene: TRBV19
j_gene: TRBJ1-2

CDR3nt: TGCGCCAGCGGATTACAGGGGTTGGGACGCTATGGCTACACCTTC
CDR3aa: CASGLQGLGRYGYTF
abundance: .
d_gene: TRBD1
v_gene: TRBV10-1
j_gene: TRBJ1-2

CDR3nt: TGTGCCAGCAGTTATTGGCCGCCTTTGGTCCTCCACTTT
CDR3aa: CASSYWPPLVLHF
abundance: .
d_gene: .
v_gene: TRBV6-5
j_gene: TRBJ1-6

CDR3nt: TGTGCCAGCAATGCAGCCGGGAATTCACCCCTCCACTTT
CDR3aa: CASNAAGNSPLHF
abundance: .
d_gene: .
v_gene: TRBV2
j_gene: TRBJ1-6

CDR3nt: TGTGCCAGCAGCCAGGCCGGGACTAGCGGGTACGAGCAGTACTTC
CDR3aa: CASSQAGTSGYEQYF
abundance: .
d_gene: TRBD2
v_gene: TRBV4-2
j_gene: TRBJ2-7

CDR3nt: TGTGCCAGCAGCTTACCAGGGGCGGTTCTGGAGCAGTACTTC
CDR3aa: CASSLPGAVLEQYF
abundance: .
d_gene: .
v_gene: TRBV7-9
j_gene: TRBJ2-7

CDR3nt: TGTGCCAGCAGCCCTAACAGGGGAGGGAATGAGCAGTTCTTC
CDR3aa: CASSPNRGGNEQFF
abundance: .
d_gene: .
v_gene: TRBV11-2
j_gene: TRBJ2-1

CDR3nt: TGTGCCAGCTCACCGTCCTCAGGGGTGGGCGAGCAGTACTTC
CDR3aa: CASSPSSGVGEQYF
abundance: .
d_gene: .
v_gene: TRBV18
j_gene: TRBJ2-7

CDR3nt: TGTGCCAGCAACCACTGGCGGTCAGGTGGAAACACCATATATTTT
CDR3aa: CASNHWRSGGNTIYF
abundance: .
d_gene: .
v_gene: TRBV13
j_gene: TRBJ1-3

CDR3nt: TGTGCCAGCAGTGACGGGGCACTTAATGAAAAACTGTTTTTT
CDR3aa: CASSDGALNEKLFF
abundance: .
d_gene: .
v_gene: TRBV2
j_gene: TRBJ1-4

CDR3nt: TGTGCCAGCAGTTCCCATAACCGGGACAGTGGGGGCTACACCTTC
CDR3aa: CASSSHNRDSGGYTF
abundance: .
d_gene: TRBD1
v_gene: TRBV6-5
j_gene: TRBJ1-2

CDR3nt: TGCGCCAGCAGCAAGACAGGCATTGGGCACGAGCAGTACTTC
CDR3aa: CASSKTGIGHEQYF
abundance: .
d_gene: .
v_gene: TRBV5-1
j_gene: TRBJ2-7

CDR3nt: TGTGCCATCAGTGCACAGGGGGCTGGGAACACTGAAGCTTTCTTT
CDR3aa: CAISAQGAGNTEAFF
abundance: .
d_gene: TRBD1
v_gene: TRBV10-3
j_gene: TRBJ1-1

CDR3nt: TGTGCCAGCAGTTCCCCGGACAGCAGAAGCACTGAAGCTTTCTTT
CDR3aa: CASSSPDSRSTEAFF
abundance: .
d_gene: .
v_gene: TRBV28
j_gene: TRBJ1-1

CDR3nt: TGTGCCAGCAGCCGAACAGGGAACACTGAAGCTTTCTTT
CDR3aa: CASSRTGNTEAFF
abundance: few
d_gene: .
v_gene: TRBV9
j_gene: TRBJ1-1

CDR3nt: TGCGCCAGCAGCCCCGGGGGGGGAGAGACCCAGTACTTC
CDR3aa: CASSPGGGETQYF
abundance: .
d_gene: TRBD2
v_gene: TRBV5-1
j_gene: TRBJ2-5

CDR3nt: TGTGCCAGCAGGGAGACAGGGGGCGGTTCCCAAGCTTTCTTT
CDR3aa: CASRETGGGSQAFF
abundance: .
d_gene: TRBD1
v_gene: TRBV7-9
j_gene: TRBJ1-1

CDR3nt: TGTGCCAGCAGCTTAGCGGGCTACTCCTACAATGAGCAGTTCTTC
CDR3aa: CASSLAGYSYNEQFF
abundance: .
d_gene: .
v_gene: TRBV7-2
j_gene: TRBJ2-1

CDR3nt: TGTGCCAGCAGCCGGACTGTCGAGCAGTACTTC
CDR3aa: CASSRTVEQYF
abundance: .
d_gene: .
v_gene: TRBV11-3
j_gene: TRBJ2-7

CDR3nt: TGTGCCAGCAGCTGGCTCATGAGGACTAGCGGGAGTCAAGATACGCAGTATTTT
CDR3aa: CASSWLMRTSGSQDTQYF
abundance: .
d_gene: TRBD2
v_gene: TRBV11-2
j_gene: TRBJ2-3

CDR3nt: TGTGCCAGCAGTTCTAGTTTTGGGACGGGGTGGACAGATACGCAGTATTTT
CDR3aa: CASSSSFGTGWTDTQYF
abundance: .
d_gene: .
v_gene: TRBV27
j_gene: TRBJ2-3

CDR3nt: TGTGCCAGCGGACAACAGGGAGACTATGGCTACACCTTC
CDR3aa: CASGQQGDYGYTF
abundance: .
d_gene: .
v_gene: TRBV28
j_gene: TRBJ1-2

CDR3nt: TGTGCCAGCAGCTTAGGGGGGCGATGGGGACTAGCGGGAGGTGAGCAGTTCTTC
CDR3aa: CASSLGGRWGLAGGEQFF
abundance: .
d_gene: TRBD2
v_gene: TRBV11-1
j_gene: TRBJ2-1

CDR3nt: TGTGCCAGTAGTATCGGAAGGGATGGCGGCTACACCTTC
CDR3aa: CASSIGRDGGYTF
abundance: .
d_gene: .
v_gene: TRBV19
j_gene: TRBJ1-2

CDR3nt: TGTGCCAGCAGTTACTTAGGGGGCTCTGGCTACACCTTC
CDR3aa: CASSYLGGSGYTF
abundance: .
d_gene: TRBD1
v_gene: TRBV6-6
j_gene: TRBJ1-2